This note documents a single T cell receptor beta chain sequence. Data came from immunoSEQ multiplex PCR; TCRdb stores just in-frame clones and leaves some out. The table has some 200,000 clones, around 82% seen once; the top ten hold 6.5% to 9.5%. The source of the sample is a study of blood T cell repertoires in COVID-19. Overall study context: The United States, Italy and Spain provided the acute and convalescent COVID-19 samples. Sample material is recorded as cDNA or gDNA derived from T cells, B-cell-depleted T cells, or PBMCs.

V dropped 7 bases and J dropped 2 bases, with 17 bases sitting between them. The V gene's germline CDR1 is SQVTM and CDR2 ANQGSEA. The CDR3 loop spans 14 amino acids. The chain is built from TRBV29-1 and TRBJ1-1, with D maybe TRBD1 (6 bases). Material for sequencing was PBMCs or T cells enriched from blood (not recorded which). This sequence was found in a man aged 40-50 years who had recovered from COVID-19. CDR3 region: CSASLSTGNTEAFF. CDR3 nucleotide sequence: TGCAGCGCCTCGTTATCGACAGGAAACACTGAAGCTTTCTTT.